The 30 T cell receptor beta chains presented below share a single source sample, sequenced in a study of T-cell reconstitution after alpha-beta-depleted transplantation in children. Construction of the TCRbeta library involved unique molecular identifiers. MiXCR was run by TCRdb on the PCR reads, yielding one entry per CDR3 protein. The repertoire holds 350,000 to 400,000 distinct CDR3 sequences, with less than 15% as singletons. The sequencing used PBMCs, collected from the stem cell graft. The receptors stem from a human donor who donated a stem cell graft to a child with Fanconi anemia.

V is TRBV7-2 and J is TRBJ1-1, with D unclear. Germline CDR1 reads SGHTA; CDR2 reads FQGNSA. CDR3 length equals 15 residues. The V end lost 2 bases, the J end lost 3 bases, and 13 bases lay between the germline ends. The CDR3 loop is CASSLNGQVYTEAFF. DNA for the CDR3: TGTGCCAGCAGCTTAAACGGGCAGGTTTACACTGAAGCTTTCTTT.

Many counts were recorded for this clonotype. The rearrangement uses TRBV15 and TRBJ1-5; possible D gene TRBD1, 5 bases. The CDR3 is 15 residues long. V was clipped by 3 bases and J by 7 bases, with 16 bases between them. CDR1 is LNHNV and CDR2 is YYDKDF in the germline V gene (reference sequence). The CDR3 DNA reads TGTGCCACCAGCAGTCCGGGGGTGGACCGCCAGCCCCAGCATTTT. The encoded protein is CATSSPGVDRQPQHF.

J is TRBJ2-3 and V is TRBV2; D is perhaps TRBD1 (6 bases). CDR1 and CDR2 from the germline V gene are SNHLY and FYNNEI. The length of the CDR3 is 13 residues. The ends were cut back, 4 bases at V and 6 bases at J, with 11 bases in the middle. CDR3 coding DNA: TGTGCCAGCAGTGGTGACAGGCGGGATACGCAGTATTTT. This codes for CASSGDRRDTQYF.

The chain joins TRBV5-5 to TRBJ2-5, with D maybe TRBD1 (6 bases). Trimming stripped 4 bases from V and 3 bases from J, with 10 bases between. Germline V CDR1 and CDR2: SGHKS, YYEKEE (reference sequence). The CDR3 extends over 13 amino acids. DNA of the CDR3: TGTGCCAGCAGCACCAGGACAGAAGAGACCCAGTACTTC. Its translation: CASSTRTEETQYF.

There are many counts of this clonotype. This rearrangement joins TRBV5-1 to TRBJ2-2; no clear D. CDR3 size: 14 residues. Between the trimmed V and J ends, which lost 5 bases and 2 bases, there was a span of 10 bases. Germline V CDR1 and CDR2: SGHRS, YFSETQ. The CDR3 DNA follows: TGCGCCAGCAGGACACAGCCAAACACCGGGGAGCTGTTTTTT. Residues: CASRTQPNTGELFF.

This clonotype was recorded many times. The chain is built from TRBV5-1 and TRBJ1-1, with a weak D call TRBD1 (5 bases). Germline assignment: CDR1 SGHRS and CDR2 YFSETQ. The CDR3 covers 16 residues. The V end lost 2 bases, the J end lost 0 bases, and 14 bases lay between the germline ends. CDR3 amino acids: CASSFLQATLNTEAFF. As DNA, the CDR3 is TGCGCCAGCAGCTTCCTACAGGCTACACTGAACACTGAAGCTTTCTTT.

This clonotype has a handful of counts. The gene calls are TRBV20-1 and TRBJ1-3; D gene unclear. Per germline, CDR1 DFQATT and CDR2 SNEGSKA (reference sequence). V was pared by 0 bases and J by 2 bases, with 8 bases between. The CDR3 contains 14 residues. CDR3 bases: TGCAGTGCTAGAGATATCGGACCTGGAAACACCATATATTTT. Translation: CSARDIGPGNTIYF.

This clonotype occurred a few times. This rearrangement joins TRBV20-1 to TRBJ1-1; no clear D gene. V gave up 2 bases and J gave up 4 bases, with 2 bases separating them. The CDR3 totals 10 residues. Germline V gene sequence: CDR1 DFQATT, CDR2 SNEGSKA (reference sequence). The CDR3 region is CSARSTEAFF. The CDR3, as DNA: TGCAGTGCTAGATCCACTGAAGCTTTCTTT.

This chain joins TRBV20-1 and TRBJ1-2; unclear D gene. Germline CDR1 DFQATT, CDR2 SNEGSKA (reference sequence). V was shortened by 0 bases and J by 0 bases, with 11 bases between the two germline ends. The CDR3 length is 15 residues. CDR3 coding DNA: TGCAGTGCTAGAGAGGACCTAGAAGCTAACTATGGCTACACCTTC. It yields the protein CSAREDLEANYGYTF.

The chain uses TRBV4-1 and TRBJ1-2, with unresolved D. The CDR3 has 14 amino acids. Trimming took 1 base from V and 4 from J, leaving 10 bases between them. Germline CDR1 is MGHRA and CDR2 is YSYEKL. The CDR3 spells CASSQVPEIYGYTF. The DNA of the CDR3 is TGCGCCAGCAGCCAAGTCCCTGAAATCTATGGCTACACCTTC.

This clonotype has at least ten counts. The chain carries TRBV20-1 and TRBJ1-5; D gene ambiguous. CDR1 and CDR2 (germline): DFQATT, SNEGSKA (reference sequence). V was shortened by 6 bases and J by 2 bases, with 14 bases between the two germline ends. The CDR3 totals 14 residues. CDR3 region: CSATESWGNQPQHF. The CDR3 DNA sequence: TGCAGTGCCACGGAGTCCTGGGGCAATCAGCCCCAGCATTTT.

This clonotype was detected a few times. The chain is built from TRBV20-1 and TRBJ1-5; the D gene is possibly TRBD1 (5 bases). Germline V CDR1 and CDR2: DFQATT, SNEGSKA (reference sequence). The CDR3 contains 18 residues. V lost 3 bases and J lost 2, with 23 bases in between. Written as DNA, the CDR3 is TGCAGTGCTAGGGAGGAGGGGTGGCCCGCGGGTCGCAATCAGCCCCAGCATTTT. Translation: CSAREEGWPAGRNQPQHF.

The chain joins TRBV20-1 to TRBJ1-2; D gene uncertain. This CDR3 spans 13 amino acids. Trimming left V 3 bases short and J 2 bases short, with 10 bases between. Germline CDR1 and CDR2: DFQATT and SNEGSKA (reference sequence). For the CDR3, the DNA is TGCAGTGCTAGGGGCAGGAAAAACTATGGCTACACCTTC. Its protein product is CSARGRKNYGYTF.

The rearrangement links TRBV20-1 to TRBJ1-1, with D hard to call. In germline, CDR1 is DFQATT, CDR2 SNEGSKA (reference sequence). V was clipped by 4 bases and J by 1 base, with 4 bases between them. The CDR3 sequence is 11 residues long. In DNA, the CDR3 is TGCAGTGCTACAAAGAACACTGAAGCTTTCTTT. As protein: CSATKNTEAFF.

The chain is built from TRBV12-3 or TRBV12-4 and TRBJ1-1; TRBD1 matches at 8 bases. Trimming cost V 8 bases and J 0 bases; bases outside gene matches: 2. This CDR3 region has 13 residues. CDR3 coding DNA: TGTGCCAGCCGGGGACAGGTGAACACTGAAGCTTTCTTT. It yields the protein CASRGQVNTEAFF.

CDR3 loop: CAWDRDNEKLFF. CDR3 sequence (DNA): TGTGCCTGGGACAGGGATAATGAAAAACTGTTTTTT. The gene calls are TRBV30 and TRBJ1-4; 7 positions agree with TRBD1. Germline V gives CDR1 GTSNPN, CDR2 SVGIG (reference sequence). V trimming: 5 bases; J trimming: 4 bases; junction bases outside the gene matches: 1. The CDR3 sequence is 12 residues long. The whole variable domain, remainder taken from reference TRBV30 and TRBJ1-4, is SQTIHQWPATLVQPVGSPLSLECTVEGTSNPNLYWYRQAAGRGLQLLFYSVGIGQISSEVPQNLSASRPQDRQFILSSKKLLLSDSGFYLCAWDRDNEKLFFGSGTQLSVL.

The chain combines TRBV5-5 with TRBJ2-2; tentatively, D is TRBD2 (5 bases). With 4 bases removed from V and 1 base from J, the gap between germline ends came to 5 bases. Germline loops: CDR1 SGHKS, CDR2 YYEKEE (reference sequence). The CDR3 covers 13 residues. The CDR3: CASSRGNTGELFF. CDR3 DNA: TGTGCCAGCAGCCGGGGGAACACCGGGGAGCTGTTTTTT.

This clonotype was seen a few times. This CDR3 is CASSQIDQTGRETQYF. The DNA of the CDR3 is TGTGCCAGCAGCCAAATAGACCAAACGGGGCGTGAGACCCAGTACTTC. This chain links TRBV7-6 with TRBJ2-5; D is possibly TRBD1 or TRBD2 (5 bases each). The CDR3 is 16 residues long. The germline gives CDR1 SGHVS, CDR2 FNYEAQ. With 5 bases removed from V and 5 bases from J, the gap between germline ends came to 21 bases.

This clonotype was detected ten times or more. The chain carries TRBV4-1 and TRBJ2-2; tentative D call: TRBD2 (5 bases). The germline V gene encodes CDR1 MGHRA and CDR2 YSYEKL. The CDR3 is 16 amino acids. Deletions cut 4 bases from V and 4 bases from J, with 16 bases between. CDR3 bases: TGCGCCAGCAGCCTCAACCCAGGACTCTCCACCGGGGAGCTGTTTTTT. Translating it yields CASSLNPGLSTGELFF.

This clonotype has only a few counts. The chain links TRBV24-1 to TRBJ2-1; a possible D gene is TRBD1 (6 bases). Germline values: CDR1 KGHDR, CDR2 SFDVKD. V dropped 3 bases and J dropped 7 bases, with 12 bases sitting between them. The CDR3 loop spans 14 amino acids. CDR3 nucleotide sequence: TGTGCCACCAGTGATCCACAGGGTTGGAATGAGCAGTTCTTC. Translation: CATSDPQGWNEQFF.

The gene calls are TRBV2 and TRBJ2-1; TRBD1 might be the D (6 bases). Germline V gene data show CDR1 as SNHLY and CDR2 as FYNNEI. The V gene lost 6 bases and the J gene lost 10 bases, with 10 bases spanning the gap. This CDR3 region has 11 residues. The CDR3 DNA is TGTGCCAGCAGGATAGGGACAGAGCAGTTCTTC. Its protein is CASRIGTEQFF.

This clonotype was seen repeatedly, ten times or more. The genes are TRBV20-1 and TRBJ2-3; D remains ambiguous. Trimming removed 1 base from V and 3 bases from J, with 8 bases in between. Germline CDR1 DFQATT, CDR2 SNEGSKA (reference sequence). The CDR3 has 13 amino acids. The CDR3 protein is CSARVGFTDTQYF. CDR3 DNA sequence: TGCAGTGCTAGAGTCGGATTTACAGATACGCAGTATTTT.

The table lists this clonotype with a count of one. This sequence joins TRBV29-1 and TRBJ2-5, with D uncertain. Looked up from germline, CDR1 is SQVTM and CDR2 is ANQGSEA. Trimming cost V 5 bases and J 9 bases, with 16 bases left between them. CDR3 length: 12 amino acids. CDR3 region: CSVRHRQWSQYF. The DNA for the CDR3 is TGCAGCGTTCGACACCGTCAGTGGTCCCAGTACTTC.

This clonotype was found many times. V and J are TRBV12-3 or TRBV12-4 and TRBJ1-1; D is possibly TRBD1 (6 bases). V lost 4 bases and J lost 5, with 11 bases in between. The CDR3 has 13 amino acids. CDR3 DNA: TGTGCCAGCAGTTCCCTGACAGGAACTGAAGCTTTCTTT. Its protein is CASSSLTGTEAFF.

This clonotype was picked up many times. In nucleotides, the CDR3 is TGTGCCAGCAGTCGAAATCGACAGGATGAAGCTTTCTTT. It encodes CASSRNRQDEAFF. The V call is TRBV12-3 or TRBV12-4, the J call TRBJ1-1; D might be TRBD1 (6 bases). Deletions cut 5 bases from V and 7 bases from J, with 14 bases between. This CDR3 spans 13 amino acids.

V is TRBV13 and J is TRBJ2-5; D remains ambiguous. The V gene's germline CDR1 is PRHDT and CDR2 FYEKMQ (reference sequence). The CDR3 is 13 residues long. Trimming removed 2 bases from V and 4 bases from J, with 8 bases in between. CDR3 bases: TGTGCCAGCAGCTTATCGGACCGAGAGACCCAGTACTTC. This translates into CASSLSDRETQYF.

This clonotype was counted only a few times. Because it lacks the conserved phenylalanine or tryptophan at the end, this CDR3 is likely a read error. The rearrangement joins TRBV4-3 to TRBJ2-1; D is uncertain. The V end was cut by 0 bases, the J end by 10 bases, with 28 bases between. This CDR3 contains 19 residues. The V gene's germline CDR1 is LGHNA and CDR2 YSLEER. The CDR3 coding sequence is TGCGCCAGCAGCCAAGATCCCCCCACACACCACGGGCGTTCGGTAGAGCAGTTCCTC. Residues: CASSQDPPTHHGRSVEQFL.

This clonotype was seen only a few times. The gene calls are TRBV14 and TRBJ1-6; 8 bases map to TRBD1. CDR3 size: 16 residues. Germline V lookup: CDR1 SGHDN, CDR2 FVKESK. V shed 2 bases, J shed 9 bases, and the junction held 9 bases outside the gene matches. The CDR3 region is CASSQRDRSGSSPLHF. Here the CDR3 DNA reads TGTGCCAGCAGCCAACGGGACAGGTCGGGGAGTTCACCCCTCCACTTT. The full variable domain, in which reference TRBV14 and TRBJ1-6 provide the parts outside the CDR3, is EAGVTQFPSHSVIEKGQTVTLRCDPISGHDNLYWYRRVMGKEIKFLLHFVKESKQDESGMPNNRFLAERTGGTYSTLKVQPAELEDSGVYFCASSQRDRSGSSPLHFGNGTRLTVT.

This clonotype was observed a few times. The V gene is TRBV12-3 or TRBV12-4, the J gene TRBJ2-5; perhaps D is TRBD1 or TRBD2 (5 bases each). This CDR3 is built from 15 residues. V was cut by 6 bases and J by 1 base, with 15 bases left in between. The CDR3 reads CASSLLGTTQETQYF. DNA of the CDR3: TGTGCCAGCAGCCTACTAGGGACCACCCAAGAGACCCAGTACTTC.

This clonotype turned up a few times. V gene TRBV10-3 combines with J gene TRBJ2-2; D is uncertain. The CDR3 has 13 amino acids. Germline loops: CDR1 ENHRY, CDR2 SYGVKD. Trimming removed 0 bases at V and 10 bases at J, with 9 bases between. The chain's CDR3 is CAISESTAAELFF. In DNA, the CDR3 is TGTGCCATCAGTGAGTCGACCGCCGCGGAGCTGTTTTTT.